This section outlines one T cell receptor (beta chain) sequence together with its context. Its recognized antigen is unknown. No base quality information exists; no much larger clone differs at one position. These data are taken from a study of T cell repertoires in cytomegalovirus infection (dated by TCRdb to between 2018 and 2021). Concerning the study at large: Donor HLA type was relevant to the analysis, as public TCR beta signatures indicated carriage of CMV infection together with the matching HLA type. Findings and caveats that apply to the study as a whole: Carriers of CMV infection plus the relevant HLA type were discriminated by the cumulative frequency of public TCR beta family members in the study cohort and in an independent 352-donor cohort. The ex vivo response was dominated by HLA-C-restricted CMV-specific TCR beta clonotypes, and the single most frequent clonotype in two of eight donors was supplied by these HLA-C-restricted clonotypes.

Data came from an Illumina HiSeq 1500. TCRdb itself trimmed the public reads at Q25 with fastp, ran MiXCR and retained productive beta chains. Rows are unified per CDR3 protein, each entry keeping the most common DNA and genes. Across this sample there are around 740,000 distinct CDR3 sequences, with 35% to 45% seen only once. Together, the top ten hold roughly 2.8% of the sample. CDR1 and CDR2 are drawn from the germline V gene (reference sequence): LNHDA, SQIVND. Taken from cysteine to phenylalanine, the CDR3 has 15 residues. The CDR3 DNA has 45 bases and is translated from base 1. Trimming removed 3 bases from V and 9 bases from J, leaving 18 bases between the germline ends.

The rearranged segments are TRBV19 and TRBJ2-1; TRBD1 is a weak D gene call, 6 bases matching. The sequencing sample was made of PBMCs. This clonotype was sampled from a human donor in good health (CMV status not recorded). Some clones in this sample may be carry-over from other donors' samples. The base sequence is TGTGCCAGTAGTATCTCAGGGGTCCTCCGTGGTGAGCAGTTCTTC. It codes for CASSISGVLRGEQFF.